The present T cell receptor (beta chain) was sequenced within a study of blood T cell repertoires in COVID-19. On the study more broadly: Whether acute or convalescent, the COVID-19 samples came from the United States, Italy and Spain. PBMCs, B-cell-depleted T cells, or T cells provided the cDNA or gDNA that made up the material.

Followed longitudinally, the Seattle patients had been enrolled during active infection. The authors' processing: Amplification with reference gene primers provided the estimates of nucleated cell counts. The protocol was immunoSEQ multiplex PCR, while the TCRdb copy is restricted to in-frame clones and leaves out a portion. Clone size and V and J calls were adopted from that table, with D and trimming inferred from the DNA. This table has fewer than 200,000 clones, 70% to 90% appearing once. V lost 2 bases, J lost 5 bases, and 7 bases lay in between. Germline loops: CDR1 SGHDT, CDR2 YYEEEE. The CDR3 covers 12 residues.

Sequenced material: peripheral blood. The V gene is TRBV5-6, the J gene TRBJ1-2; no clear D gene. This clonotype was obtained from a woman older than 75 with COVID-19, enrolled during active disease. In DNA form, the CDR3 reads TGTGCCAGCAGCTTAACAGTGTATGGCTACACCTTC. Protein product: CASSLTVYGYTF.